The next 21 T cell receptor beta chains were all read from a single sample in a study of shared clonotypes between healthy human individuals. TCRdb's table, derived via immunoSEQ multiplex PCR, lists solely in-frame clones and lacks some. This table holds approximately 1.5 million clones, approximately 98.5% found once. What was sequenced was naive CD4+ T cells sorted from blood. Subset reported: CD45RA+ positively selected. Receptors were obtained from a man younger than 40 in good health.

The V and J genes are TRBV5-4 and TRBJ2-7; D ambiguous. The V end was cut by 4 bases, the J end by 3 bases, with 11 bases between. The CDR3 runs to 13 residues. Per the germline V gene, CDR1 is SGHNT and CDR2 is YYREEE (reference sequence). CDR3 protein: CASSQWNGYEQYF. As DNA, the CDR3 is TGTGCCAGCAGCCAGTGGAATGGCTACGAGCAGTACTTC. Using reference TRBV5-4 and TRBJ2-7 for the parts outside the CDR3, the full variable domain is ETGVTQSPTHLIKTRGQQVTLRCSSQSGHNTVSWYQQALGQGPQFIFQYYREEENGRGNFPPRFSGLQFPNYSSELNVNALELDDSALYLCASSQWNGYEQYFGPGTRLTVT.

This chain's CDR3 is CASSIGTGKYEQYF. Here the CDR3 DNA reads TGTGCCAGTAGTATCGGGACAGGGAAATACGAGCAGTACTTC. V gene TRBV19 combines with J gene TRBJ2-7; 9 bases align to TRBD1. There are 14 residues in the CDR3. V dropped 3 bases and J dropped 4; count of bases not matched to a gene: 4. Germline CDR1 and CDR2: LNHDA and SQIVND (reference sequence).

This clone was recorded once. The V gene is TRBV7-8, the J gene TRBJ2-7; tentative D call: TRBD1 (5 bases). Germline loops: CDR1 SGHVS, CDR2 FQNEAQ. The CDR3 runs 14 residues. With 5 bases removed from V and 9 bases from J, the gap between germline ends came to 20 bases. CDR3 sequence: CASSPQGSFGVQYF. The CDR3 DNA reads as TGTGCCAGCAGCCCCCAGGGCAGTTTTGGCGTGCAGTACTTC.

The CDR3 loop reads CASSQTGNYGYTF. The CDR3 bases are TGTGCCAGCAGCCAGACAGGGAACTATGGCTACACCTTC. The V call is TRBV5-4, the J call TRBJ1-2; 7 nucleotides match TRBD1. Germline V CDR1 and CDR2: SGHNT, YYREEE (reference sequence). The CDR3 runs 13 residues. V shed 4 bases, J shed 2 bases, and the junction held 2 bases outside the gene matches.

In the case of this clone: One end of the junction fails to match germline, which may point to a read error. The V and J genes are TRBV11-2 and TRBJ2-7, with a tentative D call TRBD1 (8 bases). Germline-derived CDR1 and CDR2 are SGHAT and FQNNGV. This CDR3 contains 15 residues. DNA of the CDR3: TGTGCCAGCAGCTTATATATCGGCGGGGGACAGGCAGGCCACTTC. Translating it yields CASSLYIGGGQAGHF.

The genes are TRBV19 and TRBJ2-7; 12 bases align to TRBD2. CDR3 length: 15 amino acids. Trimming at V came to 8 bases and at J to 3 bases, leaving 8 bases not matched to a gene. Germline-derived CDR1 and CDR2 are LNHDA and SQIVND (reference sequence). The CDR3 bases are TGTGCCAGTGGTACTAGCGGGAGGCCCCTCTACGAGCAGTACTTC. Translated: CASGTSGRPLYEQYF.

The rearrangement links TRBV10-1 to TRBJ2-3, with D uncertain. The germline V gene encodes CDR1 WNHNN and CDR2 SYGVQD (reference sequence). CDR3 size: 15 residues. V was trimmed by 5 bases and J by 3 bases, leaving 15 bases between them. The CDR3 bases are TGCGCCAGCAGTACGACCATAATAGGGACAGATACGCAGTATTTT. Translated: CASSTTIIGTDTQYF.

A single count supports this clone. The chain links TRBV29-1 to TRBJ2-1, with 8 bases matching TRBD1. CDR3 length: 14 residues. J lost 4 bases, V lost 8 bases, and 10 bases had no gene match. CDR1 is SQVTM, CDR2 ANQGSEA, per germline. In DNA form, the CDR3 reads TGCAGCTCACCGGGACAGGACCTATACAATGAGCAGTTCTTC. Protein: CSSPGQDLYNEQFF.

The chain uses TRBV7-9 and TRBJ1-4; D unresolved. Germline assignment: CDR1 SEHNR and CDR2 FQNEAQ (reference sequence). Trimming stripped 1 base from V and 8 bases from J, with 5 bases between. This CDR3 is built from 12 residues. The CDR3: CASSLGEEKLFF. The CDR3 DNA follows: TGTGCCAGCAGCTTAGGGGAGGAAAAACTGTTTTTT. The variable domain in full, with the rest retrieved from reference TRBV7-9 and TRBJ1-4, is DTGVSQNPRHKITKRGQNVTFRCDPISEHNRLYWYRQTLGQGPEFLTYFQNEAQLEKSRLLSDRFSAERPKGSFSTLEIQRTEQGDSAMYLCASSLGEEKLFFGSGTQLSVL.

This clone appeared a single time. This chain connects TRBV11-2 to TRBJ1-3; D gene uncertain. Germline CDR1 reads SGHAT; CDR2 reads FQNNGV. V lost 5 bases and J 0 bases, leaving 14 bases between the germline ends. The CDR3 contains 16 residues. In DNA, the CDR3 is TGTGCCAGCAGCGGATGGCCCGAGAGCTCTGGAAACACCATATATTTT. Encoded protein: CASSGWPESSGNTIYF.

The count of this clone is one. The chain recombines TRBV5-1 with TRBJ1-1, with a weak D call TRBD1 (6 bases). Trimming left V 0 bases short and J 6 bases short, with 9 bases between. CDR1 and CDR2 (germline): SGHRS, YFSETQ. This CDR3 contains 13 residues. The CDR3 here is CASSLGQGSEAFF. DNA of the CDR3: TGCGCCAGCAGCTTGGGTCAGGGGTCTGAAGCTTTCTTT. Full variable domain (rest looked up from reference TRBV5-1 and TRBJ1-1): KAGVTQTPRYLIKTRGQQVTLSCSPISGHRSVSWYQQTPGQGLQFLFEYFSETQRNKGNFPGRFSGRQFSNSRSEMNVSTLELGDSALYLCASSLGQGSEAFFGQGTRLTVV.

This clone occurred once. The rearrangement uses TRBV11-2 and TRBJ2-2, with a possible D match to TRBD1 (6 bases). Germline CDR1 and CDR2: SGHAT and FQNNGV. The CDR3 length is 17 residues. V lost 1 base to trimming and J lost 1 base, with 13 bases between them. The CDR3 loop reads CASSLATTGGNTGELFF. The CDR3 DNA reads TGTGCCAGCAGCTTAGCCACGACAGGCGGGAACACCGGGGAGCTGTTTTTT.

The chain uses TRBV5-5 and TRBJ2-7, with TRBD1 matching over 7 bases. The germline V gene has CDR1 SGHKS and CDR2 YYEKEE (reference sequence). This CDR3 region has 14 residues. Unmatched junction bases numbered 8, after V lost 5 bases and J lost 3 bases. CDR3 region: CASREPGQNYEQYF. The CDR3 DNA follows: TGTGCCAGCAGAGAACCGGGACAGAACTACGAGCAGTACTTC.

The V call is TRBV28, the J call TRBJ1-5; D call uncertain. V lost 8 bases to trimming and J lost 6 bases, with 17 bases between them. The germline gives CDR1 MDHEN, CDR2 SYDVKM. CDR3 size: 14 residues. The CDR3 loop reads CASGLWGGGQPQHF. CDR3 coding DNA: TGTGCCAGCGGTCTCTGGGGAGGTGGTCAGCCCCAGCATTTT.

This sequence joins TRBV5-4 and TRBJ2-5; D remains unclear. The CDR3 is 14 residues long. Germline V gives CDR1 SGHNT, CDR2 YYREEE (reference sequence). Trimming left V 6 bases short and J 3 bases short, with 15 bases between. This chain's CDR3 is CASTHGRLKETQYF. In DNA, the CDR3 is TGTGCCAGCACCCACGGACGGTTAAAAGAGACCCAGTACTTC.

This clone was detected only once. The chain uses TRBV6-5 and TRBJ1-5; D remains unclear. CDR1 is MNHEY, CDR2 SVGAGI, per germline. Between the trimmed V and J ends, which lost 3 bases and 4 bases, there was a span of 7 bases. The CDR3 totals 13 residues. For the CDR3, the DNA is TGTGCCAGCAGTTATGACCTTAATCAGCCCCAGCATTTT. Amino acids: CASSYDLNQPQHF.

The chain employs TRBV30 and TRBJ2-1, with no clear D. Germline-derived CDR1 and CDR2 are GTSNPN and SVGIG (reference sequence). The CDR3 extends over 15 amino acids. Trimming took off 2 bases at V and 9 bases at J, with 20 bases between the two ends. The CDR3 sequence is CAWSLIGSGLGEQFF. CDR3 nucleotides: TGTGCCTGGAGTTTAATAGGATCGGGCCTTGGTGAGCAGTTCTTC.

This clone was seen a single time. The rearrangement links TRBV10-2 to TRBJ2-1; D may be TRBD2 (5 bases). Trimming left V 6 bases short and J 6 bases short, with 15 bases between. Germline CDR1 is WSHSY and CDR2 is SAAADI. This CDR3 is 14 amino acids long. In nucleotides, the CDR3 is TGCGCCAGCAGAGTGACAAGCGGTTTCAATGAGCAGTTCTTC. It translates to CASRVTSGFNEQFF.

The chain couples TRBV5-1 to TRBJ2-2, with D tentatively TRBD2 (5 bases). This CDR3 region has 13 residues. The germline CDR1 and CDR2 sequences are SGHRS and YFSETQ. The V and J ends lost 7 bases and 3 bases respectively, with 10 bases between them. CDR3 nucleotide sequence: TGCGCCAGCGGTAGCGCGGACACCGGGGAGCTGTTTTTT. Translating gives CASGSADTGELFF.

The V and J genes are TRBV5-6 and TRBJ1-2, with no clear D. Trimming left V 1 base short and J 8 bases short, with 9 bases between. This CDR3 is 12 amino acids long. The germline V gene has CDR1 SGHDT and CDR2 YYEEEE. The CDR3 coding sequence is TGTGCCAGCAGCTTGTTAAAGGGAGGCTACACCTTC. Protein sequence: CASSLLKGGYTF. Supplemented by reference TRBV5-6 and TRBJ1-2, the full variable domain reads DAGVTQSPTHLIKTRGQQVTLRCSPKSGHDTVSWYQQALGQGPQFIFQYYEEEERQRGNFPDRFSGHQFPNYSSELNVNALLLGDSALYLCASSLLKGGYTFGSGTRLTVV.

This sequence joins TRBV7-8 and TRBJ2-7; D unclear. Germline loops: CDR1 SGHVS, CDR2 FQNEAQ. The CDR3 is 13 residues long. Trimming shortened V by 3 bases and J by 2 bases, and 8 bases separated the two germline ends. The CDR3 bases are TGTGCCAGCAGCTTTGCGCTAGCCTACGAGCAGTACTTC. Translated: CASSFALAYEQYF. Drawing the rest from reference TRBV7-8 and TRBJ2-7, the complete variable domain is GAGVSQSPRYKVAKRGQDVALRCDPISGHVSLFWYQQALGQGPEFLTYFQNEAQLDKSGLPSDRFFAERPEGSVSTLKIQRTQQEDSAVYLCASSFALAYEQYFGPGTRLTVT.